These 9 T cell receptor beta chains were all obtained from the same sample, sequenced in a study of cytomegalovirus exposure and HLA in healthy donors. The PCR contained 60 Vbeta and 13 Jbeta primers. Here immunoSEQ multiplex PCR was the method, and the copy in TCRdb shows in-frame clones only, minus some. The repertoire has about 190,000 clones, about four fifths of them found once; the top ten carry about 1.8%. Sequenced input: PBMCs. The receptor source for this set is a man between 40 and 49 years old in good health and CMV-seropositive.

This chain uses TRBV28 with TRBJ2-1; the match to TRBD2 covers 12 bases. V lost 6 bases and J lost 7; bases outside the gene matches: 10. CDR3 length: 16 amino acids. In germline, CDR1 is MDHEN, CDR2 SYDVKM. The CDR3 protein is CASRNPGLAGRNEQFF. The DNA for the CDR3 is TGTGCCAGCAGGAATCCCGGACTAGCGGGAAGGAATGAGCAGTTCTTC.

This chain links TRBV18 with TRBJ2-5; possibly TRBD1 for D (5 bases). Per germline, CDR1 KGHSH and CDR2 LQKENI. V shed 6 bases and J shed 5 bases, with 19 bases lying between them. The CDR3 covers 15 residues. The CDR3 spells CASSPSAGSFETQYF. The CDR3 DNA sequence: TGTGCCAGCTCCCCGTCGGCAGGGTCCTTTGAGACCCAGTACTTC.

This chain joins TRBV7-3 and TRBJ2-1; TRBD1 matches at 7 bases. The trim removed 1 base at V and 0 bases at J, leaving 12 bases unmatched. This CDR3 has 19 residues. Germline V gene data show CDR1 as SGHTA and CDR2 as FQGTGA. CDR3 sequence: CASSLIGTALQGSYNEQFF. In DNA, the CDR3 is TGTGCCAGCAGCTTAATAGGGACAGCTTTGCAGGGCTCCTACAATGAGCAGTTCTTC.

The CDR3: CAISDRGPPVYGYTF. The CDR3 region has the DNA TGTGCCATCAGTGACAGGGGGCCCCCGGTCTATGGCTACACCTTC. This chain connects TRBV10-3 to TRBJ1-2, with TRBD1 matching over 8 bases. CDR1 and CDR2 (germline): ENHRY, SYGVKD. V lost 3 bases to trimming and J lost 4 bases; unmatched junction nucleotides: 7. The CDR3 has 15 amino acids.

The chain uses TRBV18 and TRBJ1-5; 8 bases map to TRBD1. The V gene's germline CDR1 is KGHSH and CDR2 LQKENI. The CDR3 runs to 14 residues. V lost 2 bases to trimming and J lost 6 bases; unmatched junction nucleotides: 3. The CDR3: CASSPGGTGQPQHF. As DNA, the CDR3 is TGTGCCAGCTCACCAGGGGGGACAGGTCAGCCCCAGCATTTT.

The chain recombines TRBV5-4 with TRBJ1-1; 8 bases agree with TRBD1. There are 15 residues in the CDR3. Germline loops: CDR1 SGHNT, CDR2 YYREEE (reference sequence). With 6 bases clipped from V and 11 bases from J, the junction kept 18 bases outside the gene matches. The CDR3 DNA is TGTGCCAGCAACAGGGGGGCGGACGGCGGCCGGGGGGCTTTCTTT. Translated: CASNRGADGGRGAFF.

The chain has TRBV18 and TRBJ2-2; weak D call: TRBD2 (6 bases). V was trimmed by 0 bases and J by 4 bases, leaving 6 bases between them. The CDR3 consists of 14 residues. The germline V gene has CDR1 KGHSH and CDR2 LQKENI. The CDR3 protein is CASSPPGGTGELFF. In nucleotides, the CDR3 is TGTGCCAGCTCACCACCGGGGGGCACCGGGGAGCTGTTTTTT.

The genes are TRBV5-6 and TRBJ1-6, with unresolved D. The germline V and J ends were trimmed by 3 bases and 0 bases, with 13 bases remaining between them. Per the germline V gene, CDR1 is SGHDT and CDR2 is YYEEEE. This CDR3 is built from 17 residues. CDR3 in DNA: TGTGCCAGCAGCTCTTATCGTCCTAGCTCCTATAATTCACCCCTCCACTTT. The encoded protein is CASSSYRPSSYNSPLHF.

The chain recombines TRBV5-4 with TRBJ2-5; 8 bases line up with TRBD1. The J call could be wrong; TRBJ2-7 is a better fit for the DNA end. Per the germline V gene, CDR1 is SGHNT and CDR2 is YYREEE (reference sequence). The CDR3 extends over 16 amino acids. The CDR3 DNA follows: TGTGCCAGCAGCTTGGCCGCAGGGGGCCTCTCCTACGAGCAGTACTTC. Translated, it gives CASSLAAGGLSYEQYF.